This T cell receptor beta chain emerged from a study of Ad26.COV2.S vaccination and SARS-CoV-2 variants. This table comes from immunoSEQ multiplex PCR, and its TCRdb copy is limited to in-frame clones, with some not included. Among about 350,000 clones, about 91% were seen once, and the ten largest hold about 3.9%. The germline CDR1 and CDR2 sequences are SQVTM and ANQGSEA. Trimming took 0 bases from V and 4 from J, leaving 18 bases between them. This CDR3 comprises 16 residues. J is TRBJ1-2 and V is TRBV29-1; D uncertain. This receptor was identified in a human donor who had recovered from COVID-19. The material was peripheral blood, obtained after recovery from COVID-19. CDR3 loop: CSVEDLVRVYSYGYTF. In DNA form, the CDR3 reads TGCAGCGTTGAAGACCTCGTTAGGGTTTATAGCTATGGCTACACCTTC.